A selection of T cell receptor beta chains follows, all from one sample in a study of cytomegalovirus exposure and HLA in healthy donors. TCRdb keeps only in-frame clones here, not all; method: immunoSEQ multiplex PCR. Counted here are about 110,000 clones, approximately 91% occurring once; the ten biggest clones make up about 2%. The sample comprised PBMCs. The origin of the receptors is a woman between 18 and 29 years old in good health and CMV-seronegative. The CDR3 runs from the conserved cysteine through the conserved F or W.

>TRBV18
CASSQTRTSGVKQYF
>TRBV7-9
CATAGTVSTDTQYF
>TRBV7-9
CASSLNTGANYGYTF
>TRBV19
CASGAIGQSEKLFF
>TRBV7-2
CASSDPGGGYTF
>TRBV7-9
CASSSNQGGAYEQYF
>TRBV7-2
CASSLGSRGYSTDTQYF
>TRBV19
CASSIGARAGIGYTF
>TRBV7-3
CASSLRGTGRIDTEAFF
>TRBV29-1
CSVGEGYSPLHF
>TRBV4-1
CASSWGLAGDSGELFF
>TRBV5-1
CASSLGGTSEATGFF
>TRBV27
CASSSRQTPNNEQFF
>TRBV30
CAWSEGTGINQPQHF
>TRBV2
CASTRGAYNEQFF
>TRBV29-1
CSVEDLRGYEQYF
>TRBV11-1
CASIPGTGTPNEQFF
>TRBV5-4
CASSTDSNYGYTF
>TRBV13
CASSLGEDQGYEQYF
>TRBV7-2
CASSFRSARREKLFF
>TRBV2
CASSVGRGAETQYF
>TRBV7-5
CARSLGPPGLVYGYTF
>TRBV11-2
CASSLPSPGNEQFF
>TRBV19
CASSISRVEETQYF
>TRBV4-1
CASSQGGLDYEQYF
>TRBV4-3
CASSQDLGGRVPQHF
>TRBV15
CATSSQQGPYEQYF